The present TCR beta chain was sequenced within a study of blood T cell repertoires in COVID-19. At the level of the study: COVID-19 samples from acute and convalescent phases originated in the United States, Italy and Spain. PBMCs, B-cell-depleted T cells, or T cells provided the cDNA or gDNA that made up the material.

Original processing notes: How many nucleated cells were present was estimated from reference gene primer amplification. Some clones are missing from TCRdb's copy, which holds only in-frame ones; the method was immunoSEQ multiplex PCR. From that table come the V and J calls and clone size; the DNA was used to work out D and trimming. The sample records some 110,000 clones, 91% being singletons. Germline assignment: CDR1 SGHVS and CDR2 FQNEAQ. The CDR3 totals 18 residues. V dropped 0 bases and J dropped 8 bases, with 25 bases sitting between them. The V call is TRBV7-8, the J call TRBJ1-2; D possibly corresponds to TRBD1 (5 bases). The source of this sequence is a human donor in a cohort sampled during active COVID-19. Sequenced input: peripheral blood. CDR3 residues: CASSLAGKGSRRGDGYTF. CDR3 DNA: TGTGCCAGCAGCTTAGCGGGAAAGGGTTCCCGACGGGGGGACGGCTACACCTTC.